This T cell receptor (beta chain) appears in the sequencing data of a study of CD8 T cells in ankylosing spondylitis. General study results and limits: In ankylosing spondylitis patients, matched synovial fluid reportedly showed significant enrichment of disease-linked clones. Certain motif variants had earlier been reported in reactive arthritis synovial fluid and blood. Disease-linked clones displayed a CD8+ phenotype and appeared relatively rarely in peripheral blood. A motif of 7 to 9 highly homologous TCR beta variants was seen as apparently characteristic of ankylosing spondylitis blood.

Germline V CDR1 and CDR2: SGHAT, FQNNGV. Trimming stripped 5 bases from V and 8 bases from J, with 16 bases between. The CDR3 consists of 14 residues. A quantitative 5'-RACE method, one with molecular barcodes, was used to make TCR beta libraries. TCRdb analysed the 5' RACE reads with MiXCR anew, one entry per CDR3 protein. The sample has more than 650,000 distinct CDR3 sequences, about 10% seen once. The sample holds a few counts of this clonotype. Antigen unknown. This chain connects TRBV11-2 to TRBJ2-1, with D possibly TRBD2 on 6 matching bases. The sequenced sample consisted of blood, either unsorted or a sorted T cell fraction (not recorded which). This clonotype was sampled from a male donor with ankylosing spondylitis. The DNA for the CDR3 is TGTGCCAGCAGCCCTGAACTAGCAGTCCATGAGCAGTTCTTC. This encodes CASSPELAVHEQFF.